A selection of T cell receptor beta chains follows, all from one sample in a study of blood T cell repertoires in COVID-19. Profiled with immunoSEQ multiplex PCR; TCRdb holds only in-frame clones, not every one. The sample shows 200,000 or so clones, 85% to 90% of them seen only once. Source material: peripheral blood. Source of these receptors: a man in his fifties or sixties with acute or convalescent COVID-19. The CDR3 runs from the conserved cysteine through the conserved F or W. A D gene is named only where the DNA matches it firmly. For some rows the clone size is stated as once, few or many, or as a class when expanded; others skip it.

TRBJ2-6 | TRBV6-2/TRBV6-3 | NA | NA | TGTGCCAGCAGTGTCGTGGGGGCTGCTGGGGCCAACGTCCTGACTTTC | CASSVVGAAGANVLTF
TRBJ2-7 | TRBV19 | NA | once | TGTGCCAGTAGACCGACAGGCCAACTCCGCGAGCAGTACTTC | CASRPTGQLREQYF
TRBJ1-4 | TRBV6-5 | NA | NA | TGTGCCAGCAGCGGGACAACTAATGAAAAACTGTTTTTT | CASSGTTNEKLFF
TRBJ1-6 | TRBV4-1 | NA | NA | TGCGCCAGCAGACAACGCAAGAGACGGGAAAGAACTTATAATTCACCCCTCCACTTT | CASRQRKRRERTYNSPLHF
TRBJ2-2 | TRBV29-1 | NA | NA | TGCAGCGTTGTCGTAGGCGGCTACACCGGGGAGCTGTTTTTT | CSVVVGGYTGELFF
TRBJ1-2 | TRBV5-1 | NA | NA | TGCGCCAGCAGCTTCGAAGGCAGCTCCTCGGGTGGCTACACCTTC | CASSFEGSSSGGYTF
TRBJ2-1 | TRBV12-3/TRBV12-4 | NA | NA | TGTGCCAGCAGTTTAGGCAGTGAGCAGTTCTTC | CASSLGSEQFF
TRBJ1-6 | TRBV5-1 | NA | few | TGCGCCAGCAGCCTCCCTGGCGGGGGTCCTGATTCACCCCTCCACTTT | CASSLPGGGPDSPLHF
TRBJ2-5 | TRBV5-1 | TRBD1 | NA | TGCGCCAGCACCCCACCTAGGGCAGGGACAGGACAAGAGACCCAGTACTTC | CASTPPRAGTGQETQYF
TRBJ1-2 | TRBV7-2 | NA | NA | TGTGCCAGCAGCCCAGAGCTGGGGAGCAGGGGCGGCGGCTACACCTTC | CASSPELGSRGGGYTF
TRBJ1-5 | TRBV21-1 | NA | NA | TGTGCCAGCAGCAAAACGTCAGGGGGAAATCAGCCCCAGCATTTT | CASSKTSGGNQPQHF
TRBJ2-2 | TRBV12-3/TRBV12-4 | NA | NA | TGTGCCAGCGGGGGGATTAACACCGGGGAGCTGTTTTTT | CASGGINTGELFF
TRBJ1-2 | TRBV6-5 | NA | NA | TGTGCCAGCAGTTACGAGTCCGGGGTCTATGGCTACACCTTC | CASSYESGVYGYTF